The entry that follows covers one T cell receptor (beta chain) sequence. The record originates from a study of blood T cell repertoires in COVID-19. Trimming stripped 6 bases from V and 2 bases from J, with 17 bases between. Germline CDR1 and CDR2: MNHEY and SMNVEV (reference sequence). The CDR3 runs 15 residues. Data came from immunoSEQ multiplex PCR; TCRdb stores just in-frame clones and leaves some out. Here the sample spans nearly 200,000 clones, 70% to 90% being singletons. The V call is TRBV27, the J call TRBJ2-7, with D maybe TRBD1 (5 bases). The TCR originated in a woman in her thirties or forties who had recovered from COVID-19. The sample taken for sequencing was peripheral blood. The CDR3: CASRDLGVGAYEQYF. The CDR3 nucleotides read TGTGCCAGCAGGGACCTAGGCGTAGGGGCCTACGAGCAGTACTTC.